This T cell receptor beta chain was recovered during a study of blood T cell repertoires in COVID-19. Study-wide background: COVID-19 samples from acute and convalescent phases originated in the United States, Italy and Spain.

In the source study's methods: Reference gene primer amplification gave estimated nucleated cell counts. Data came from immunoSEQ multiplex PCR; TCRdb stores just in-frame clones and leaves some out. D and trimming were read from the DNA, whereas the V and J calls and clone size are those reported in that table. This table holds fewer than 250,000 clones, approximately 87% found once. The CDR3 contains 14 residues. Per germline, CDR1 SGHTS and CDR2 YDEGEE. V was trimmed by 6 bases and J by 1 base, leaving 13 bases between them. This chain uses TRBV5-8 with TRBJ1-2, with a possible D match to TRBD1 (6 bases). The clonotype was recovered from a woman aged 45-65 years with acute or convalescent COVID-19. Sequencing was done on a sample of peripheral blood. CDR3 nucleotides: TGTGCCAGCACTCCGGGGGGGCATAACTATGGCTACACCTTC. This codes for CASTPGGHNYGYTF.